A selection of T cell receptor beta chains follows, all from one sample in a study of molecular identifiers for immune sequencing clone quantification. TCRdb recomputed calls from the PCR reads with MiXCR, one row per CDR3 protein. The profile shows about 640,000 distinct CDR3 sequences, 20% of them singletons. The sample taken for sequencing was naive CD8+ T cells from blood, with Jurkat cell RNA spiked in. Receptor source: a human donor in good health. Some libraries in this study had Jurkat cell RNA spiked in. CDR3s include the opening cysteine and the closing phenylalanine or tryptophan. D genes are given only for firm matches. Rows may omit the clone size; those that give it use once, few, many or a size class.

size: many
V: TRBV21-1
J: TRBJ1-5
D: NA
CDR3: CASSKADQPQHF
DNA: TGTGCCAGCAGCAAAGCAGATCAGCCCCAGCATTTT

size: many
V: TRBV4-1
J: TRBJ2-2
D: TRBD1
CDR3: CASSQGAGQVDPGELFF
DNA: TGCGCCAGCAGCCAAGGGGCGGGACAGGTTGATCCCGGGGAGCTGTTTTTT

size: many
V: TRBV5-4
J: TRBJ2-7
D: NA
CDR3: CASSLAAQGGWDEQYF
DNA: TGTGCCAGCAGCTTGGCCGCTCAGGGGGGCTGGGACGAGCAGTACTTC

size: many
V: TRBV29-1
J: TRBJ2-1
D: NA
CDR3: CSVVPGTHNEQFF
DNA: TGCAGCGTTGTGCCCGGGACCCACAATGAGCAGTTCTTC

size: NA
V: TRBV7-6
J: TRBJ2-7
D: NA
CDR3: CASSLSHSDGKSSYEQYF
DNA: TGTGCCAGCAGCTTGTCACACTCGGACGGAAAGAGCTCCTACGAGCAGTACTTC

size: many
V: TRBV9
J: TRBJ2-7
D: NA
CDR3: CASSAEDSSSYEQYF
DNA: TGTGCCAGCAGCGCTGAAGACAGTAGCTCCTACGAGCAGTACTTC

size: NA
V: TRBV19
J: TRBJ1-3
D: NA
CDR3: CASYGRGLSGNTIYF
DNA: TGTGCCAGTTATGGTCGGGGGCTCTCTGGAAACACCATATATTTT

size: NA
V: TRBV19
J: TRBJ1-4
D: NA
CDR3: CASNGREKLFF
DNA: TGTGCCAGTAACGGTCGTGAAAAACTGTTTTTT

size: many
V: TRBV11-2
J: TRBJ1-1
D: NA
CDR3: CASSRRTVGNTEAFF
DNA: TGTGCCAGCAGCCGGCGGACGGTCGGGAACACTGAAGCTTTCTTT

size: many
V: TRBV6-6
J: TRBJ2-3
D: TRBD2
CDR3: CAYQREGADTQYF
DNA: TGTGCCTATCAGCGGGAGGGTGCAGATACGCAGTATTTT

size: many
V: TRBV12-5
J: TRBJ1-2
D: NA
CDR3: CASGLTSYGYTF
DNA: TGTGCTAGTGGTTTGACTAGCTATGGCTACACCTTC

size: many
V: TRBV7-9
J: TRBJ2-4
D: NA
CDR3: CASSLVNRVDIQYF
DNA: TGTGCCAGCAGCTTAGTGAATCGAGTGGACATTCAGTACTTC

size: many
V: TRBV10-3
J: TRBJ2-5
D: NA
CDR3: CAISESAVGQYF
DNA: TGTGCCATCAGTGAGTCCGCCGTTGGCCAGTACTTC

size: few
V: TRBV4-3
J: TRBJ2-7
D: NA
CDR3: CASSQEREYNGEQYF
DNA: TGCGCCAGCAGCCAAGAAAGGGAATACAATGGCGAGCAGTACTTC

size: NA
V: TRBV7-9
J: TRBJ2-7
D: NA
CDR3: CASSLVLGSAEQYF
DNA: TGTGCCAGCAGCTTAGTTTTGGGGAGCGCCGAGCAGTACTTC

size: many
V: TRBV2
J: TRBJ2-3
D: TRBD1
CDR3: CASSQYDRATDTQYF
DNA: TGTGCCAGCAGTCAGTACGACAGGGCCACAGATACGCAGTATTTT

size: many
V: TRBV27
J: TRBJ2-5
D: NA
CDR3: CASSLSIQSQETQYF
DNA: TGTGCCAGCAGTTTATCGATCCAGAGTCAAGAGACCCAGTACTTC

size: NA
V: TRBV27
J: TRBJ1-4
D: TRBD1
CDR3: CASSFQAGGNEKLFF
DNA: TGTGCCAGCAGTTTTCAAGCAGGGGGGAATGAAAAACTGTTTTTT

size: many
V: TRBV20-1
J: TRBJ2-3
D: TRBD2
CDR3: CSARDAGAIDTQYF
DNA: TGCAGTGCTAGAGATGCGGGAGCTATAGATACGCAGTATTTT

size: few
V: TRBV10-1
J: TRBJ1-1
D: TRBD1
CDR3: CASSESGTENTEAFF
DNA: TGCGCCAGCAGTGAGTCGGGGACAGAGAACACTGAAGCTTTCTTT

size: NA
V: TRBV23-1
J: TRBJ2-3
D: TRBD2
CDR3: CASGQQMGTGDYGFTDTQYF
DNA: TGCGCCAGCGGTCAACAAATGGGGACTGGGGACTATGGCTTCACAGATACGCAGTATTTT

size: NA
V: TRBV7-9
J: TRBJ2-1
D: TRBD2
CDR3: CASSQSGSTYNEQFF
DNA: TGTGCCAGCAGCCAGAGCGGGAGCACCTACAATGAGCAGTTCTTC

size: many
V: TRBV5-1
J: TRBJ2-3
D: NA
CDR3: CASSSRDLGDTQYF
DNA: TGCGCCAGCAGCTCCCGGGACTTGGGAGATACGCAGTATTTT

size: many
V: TRBV10-3
J: TRBJ2-5
D: NA
CDR3: CAISAADQETQYF
DNA: TGTGCCATCAGTGCGGCGGATCAAGAGACCCAGTACTTC

size: NA
V: TRBV2
J: TRBJ2-3
D: NA
CDR3: CVSSENQRDFHPGDTQYF
DNA: TGTGTCAGCAGCGAAAACCAAAGGGACTTCCATCCCGGAGATACGCAGTATTTT

size: many
V: TRBV28
J: TRBJ2-3
D: TRBD1
CDR3: CASSYRGRIRDTQYF
DNA: TGTGCCAGCAGTTACAGGGGGCGTATAAGGGATACGCAGTATTTT

size: many
V: TRBV13
J: TRBJ2-2
D: TRBD2
CDR3: CASSWGLAGELFF
DNA: TGTGCCAGCAGCTGGGGACTAGCCGGGGAGCTGTTTTTT

size: many
V: TRBV4-1
J: TRBJ1-1
D: NA
CDR3: CASSQEGDLNTEAFF
DNA: TGCGCCAGCAGCCAAGAGGGGGACCTGAACACTGAAGCTTTCTTT

size: few
V: TRBV4-3
J: TRBJ1-6
D: NA
CDR3: CASSQDWDNSPLHF
DNA: TGCGCCAGCAGCCAAGATTGGGATAATTCACCCCTCCACTTT

size: NA
V: TRBV14
J: TRBJ2-7
D: TRBD2
CDR3: CASSPGLAPGEQYF
DNA: TGTGCCAGCAGCCCCGGACTAGCTCCGGGCGAGCAGTACTTC

size: few
V: TRBV19
J: TRBJ2-1
D: NA
CDR3: CASSGQDYNEQFF
DNA: TGTGCCAGTAGTGGGCAGGATTACAATGAGCAGTTCTTC

size: many
V: TRBV24-1
J: TRBJ1-2
D: NA
CDR3: CATSAASFYGYTF
DNA: TGTGCCACCAGTGCCGCCTCATTCTATGGCTACACCTTC

size: many
V: TRBV5-6
J: TRBJ2-7
D: NA
CDR3: CASGTTGLSYEQYF
DNA: TGTGCCAGCGGAACGACAGGACTTTCCTACGAGCAGTACTTC

size: few
V: TRBV27
J: TRBJ1-3
D: NA
CDR3: CASSPLPGSGNTIYF
DNA: TGTGCCAGCAGCCCTCTCCCCGGCTCTGGAAACACCATATATTTT

size: few
V: TRBV18
J: TRBJ2-1
D: NA
CDR3: CASSPPPGTPAYNEQFF
DNA: TGTGCCAGCTCACCACCCCCCGGGACGCCAGCCTACAATGAGCAGTTCTTC

size: many
V: TRBV20-1
J: TRBJ2-5
D: NA
CDR3: CSARDLSLRAPQSETQYF
DNA: TGCAGTGCTAGAGATCTTTCATTGAGGGCCCCACAATCGGAGACCCAGTACTTC

size: many
V: TRBV18
J: TRBJ2-1
D: TRBD2
CDR3: CASSPWTSDGAQFF
DNA: TGTGCCAGCTCACCGTGGACTAGCGACGGGGCGCAGTTCTTC

size: many
V: TRBV20-1
J: TRBJ1-2
D: NA
CDR3: CSARDSGHYGYTF
DNA: TGCAGTGCTAGAGATTCTGGCCACTATGGCTACACCTTC

size: few
V: TRBV6-5
J: TRBJ2-5
D: NA
CDR3: CASTKGAGGYETQYF
DNA: TGTGCCAGCACCAAGGGGGCGGGAGGCTATGAGACCCAGTACTTC

size: few
V: TRBV20-1
J: TRBJ2-2
D: TRBD2
CDR3: CSAGKGLAGVTGELFF
DNA: TGCAGTGCCGGAAAGGGACTAGCGGGAGTTACCGGGGAGCTGTTTTTT

size: many
V: TRBV10-2
J: TRBJ1-5
D: NA
CDR3: CASSEVGSNQPQHF
DNA: TGCGCCAGCAGTGAGGTGGGCAGCAATCAGCCCCAGCATTTT

size: NA
V: TRBV27
J: TRBJ2-5
D: TRBD2
CDR3: CASSHGLAFGETQYF
DNA: TGTGCCAGCAGCCATGGACTAGCGTTCGGAGAGACCCAGTACTTC

size: many
V: TRBV20-1
J: TRBJ2-7
D: TRBD2
CDR3: CSARSSGGAHEQYF
DNA: TGCAGTGCTAGGAGTAGCGGGGGGGCCCACGAGCAGTACTTC

size: NA
V: TRBV5-4
J: TRBJ1-1
D: NA
CDR3: CASSPTASPSHAEAFF
DNA: TGTGCCAGCAGCCCGACAGCTTCACCATCTCACGCTGAAGCTTTCTTT

size: many
V: TRBV7-9
J: TRBJ2-3
D: NA
CDR3: CASSSATWNTQYF
DNA: TGTGCCAGCAGCTCCGCTACCTGGAATACGCAGTATTTT

size: many
V: TRBV19
J: TRBJ1-5
D: TRBD1
CDR3: CASSSTGQFRRYSNQPQHF
DNA: TGTGCCAGCTCATCAACGGGACAGTTTCGTAGGTATAGCAATCAGCCCCAGCATTTT

size: many
V: TRBV20-1
J: TRBJ2-3
D: NA
CDR3: CSAMQDSTDTQYF
DNA: TGCAGTGCAATGCAGGACAGCACAGATACGCAGTATTTT

size: many
V: TRBV4-1
J: TRBJ1-1
D: NA
CDR3: CASSQAGGLNTEAFF
DNA: TGCGCCAGCAGCCAAGCTGGAGGTTTGAACACTGAAGCTTTCTTT

size: few
V: TRBV20-1
J: TRBJ2-2
D: NA
CDR3: CSAPSGMNTGELFF
DNA: TGCAGTGCCCCAAGTGGAATGAACACCGGGGAGCTGTTTTTT

size: many
V: TRBV30
J: TRBJ1-5
D: NA
CDR3: CAWSVDRNQPQHF
DNA: TGTGCCTGGAGTGTAGATCGGAATCAGCCCCAGCATTTT

size: NA
V: TRBV30
J: TRBJ2-7
D: NA
CDR3: CAWSSYLTNYEQYF
DNA: TGTGCCTGGAGTTCTTACCTTACTAACTACGAGCAGTACTTC

size: many
V: TRBV5-1
J: TRBJ2-7
D: NA
CDR3: CASSLMPVYEQYF
DNA: TGCGCCAGCAGCTTAATGCCGGTCTACGAGCAGTACTTC

size: many
V: TRBV7-2
J: TRBJ1-1
D: NA
CDR3: CASSLGDVLMNTEAFF
DNA: TGTGCCAGCAGCTTGGGGGACGTCCTTATGAACACTGAAGCTTTCTTT

size: many
V: TRBV27
J: TRBJ2-2
D: NA
CDR3: CASSSNLQGNTGELFF
DNA: TGTGCCAGCAGTTCCAACCTACAGGGGAACACCGGGGAGCTGTTTTTT

size: many
V: TRBV4-1
J: TRBJ1-1
D: TRBD1
CDR3: CASSQEQGQGPDTEAFF
DNA: TGCGCCAGCAGCCAAGAACAGGGACAGGGACCGGACACTGAAGCTTTCTTT

size: few
V: TRBV12-3/TRBV12-4
J: TRBJ2-7
D: NA
CDR3: CASAAGTLGYEQYF
DNA: TGTGCCAGCGCGGCCGGGACTCTAGGCTACGAGCAGTACTTC

size: many
V: TRBV5-1
J: TRBJ2-7
D: NA
CDR3: CASSFARDEPYEQYF
DNA: TGCGCCAGCAGCTTCGCCCGGGACGAGCCCTACGAGCAGTACTTC

size: few
V: TRBV20-1
J: TRBJ2-5
D: NA
CDR3: CSARVYEGRETQYF
DNA: TGCAGTGCTAGAGTCTACGAGGGGCGGGAGACCCAGTACTTC

size: many
V: TRBV23-1
J: TRBJ2-7
D: TRBD2
CDR3: CASSQCTGRGAYEQYF
DNA: TGCGCCAGCAGTCAATGTACCGGGAGGGGAGCCTACGAGCAGTACTTC